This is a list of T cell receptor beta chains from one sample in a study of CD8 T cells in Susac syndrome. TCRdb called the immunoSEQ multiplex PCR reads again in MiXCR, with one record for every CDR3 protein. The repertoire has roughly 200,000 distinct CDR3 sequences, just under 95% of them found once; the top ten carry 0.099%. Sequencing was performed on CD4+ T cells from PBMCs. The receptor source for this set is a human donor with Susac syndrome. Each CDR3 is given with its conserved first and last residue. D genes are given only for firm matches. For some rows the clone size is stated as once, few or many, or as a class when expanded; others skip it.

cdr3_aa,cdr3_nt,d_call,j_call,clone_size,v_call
CASSFGTGQEKLFF,TGTGCCAGCAGCTTCGGGACAGGACAGGAAAAACTGTTTTTT,TRBD1,TRBJ1-4,NA,TRBV7-9
CASSLEGTGDYEQYF,TGTGCCAGCAGCCTAGAGGGGACAGGCGATTACGAGCAGTACTTC,TRBD1,TRBJ2-7,NA,TRBV7-2
CASTFSPGLAGKETQYF,TGTGCCAGCACCTTCTCGCCGGGACTAGCGGGAAAAGAGACCCAGTACTTC,TRBD2,TRBJ2-5,NA,TRBV12-3/TRBV12-4
CATRSQGFSNQPQHF,TGTGCCACCCGATCACAGGGATTTAGCAATCAGCCCCAGCATTTT,NA,TRBJ1-5,NA,TRBV15
CATSREQVSYNEQFF,TGTGCCACCAGCAGAGAACAGGTATCCTACAATGAGCAGTTCTTC,NA,TRBJ2-1,NA,TRBV15
CASSPTTSGFYNEQFF,TGTGCCAGCTCACCTACCACTAGCGGGTTTTACAATGAGCAGTTCTTC,TRBD2,TRBJ2-1,NA,TRBV18
CASSFWAQETQYF,TGTGCCAGCAGCTTCTGGGCCCAAGAGACCCAGTACTTC,NA,TRBJ2-5,NA,TRBV7-9
CASSIQGANGYTF,TGTGCCAGCAGTATCCAGGGGGCGAATGGCTACACCTTC,TRBD1,TRBJ1-2,once,TRBV28
CASSLAVDQPQHF,TGCGCCAGCAGCTTGGCTGTTGACCAGCCCCAGCATTTT,NA,TRBJ1-5,once,TRBV5-1
CASTEDAGPTEAFF,TGTGCCAGCACCGAAGACGCAGGTCCAACTGAAGCTTTCTTT,NA,TRBJ1-1,NA,TRBV28
CASSPLLGGANVLTF,TGTGCCAGCTCACCACTACTTGGGGGGGCCAACGTCCTGACTTTC,NA,TRBJ2-6,NA,TRBV18
CASSLDGQSNQPQHF,TGCGCCAGCAGCTTGGATGGGCAGAGCAATCAGCCCCAGCATTTT,NA,TRBJ1-5,NA,TRBV5-1
CASSLENSPLHF,TGCGCCAGCAGCTTGGAAAATTCACCCCTCCACTTT,NA,TRBJ1-6,NA,TRBV5-1
CASSRFRGAQETQYF,TGTGCCAGTAGTCGGTTTAGGGGGGCCCAAGAGACCCAGTACTTC,NA,TRBJ2-5,NA,TRBV19
CASSSGTGLRTEAFF,TGTGCCAGCAGTTCAGGGACAGGGTTGAGGACTGAAGCTTTCTTT,TRBD1,TRBJ1-1,NA,TRBV27
CASSPVAGGYNEQFF,TGCGCCAGCAGCCCCGTAGCGGGGGGGTACAATGAGCAGTTCTTC,TRBD2,TRBJ2-1,NA,TRBV5-1
CASSLDLGEYNEQFF,TGCGCCAGCAGCTTGGACCTTGGGGAATACAATGAGCAGTTCTTC,NA,TRBJ2-1,NA,TRBV5-1
CASSFLGQGYTDTQYF,TGTGCCAGCAGCTTTCTCGGACAGGGCTACACAGATACGCAGTATTTT,TRBD1,TRBJ2-3,NA,TRBV7-2
CASSHSGSGRETQYF,TGTGCCAGCAGCCACTCCGGTTCGGGGAGAGAGACCCAGTACTTC,NA,TRBJ2-5,NA,TRBV3-1
CASSYAGTETYEQYF,TGTGCCAGCAGTTATGCCGGGACGGAAACCTACGAGCAGTACTTC,NA,TRBJ2-7,NA,TRBV6-5
CASGYRDSEQYF,TGTGCCAGCGGCTACCGGGACTCCGAGCAGTACTTC,NA,TRBJ2-7,NA,TRBV28
CASSLAGSGRRDEQFF,TGTGCCAGCAGCTTGGCCGGGTCAGGCAGAAGGGATGAGCAGTTCTTC,NA,TRBJ2-1,NA,TRBV5-6
CASSSGPGLADAYEQYF,TGTGCCAGCAGCTCAGGGCCGGGACTAGCGGACGCCTACGAGCAGTACTTC,TRBD2,TRBJ2-7,NA,TRBV5-4
CSAATGGDGYTF,TGCAGTGCTGCGACAGGGGGCGACGGCTACACCTTC,TRBD1,TRBJ1-2,NA,TRBV20-1
CAWNTAGVGETQYF,TGTGCCTGGAACACAGCGGGAGTGGGAGAGACCCAGTACTTC,TRBD2,TRBJ2-5,NA,TRBV30
CASSRPGPDGYTF,TGTGCCAGCAGCCGACCTGGACCGGATGGCTACACCTTC,NA,TRBJ1-2,NA,TRBV16
CSVTGEWTEAFF,TGCAGCGTGACAGGAGAGTGGACTGAAGCTTTCTTT,NA,TRBJ1-1,once,TRBV29-1
CASSLSGGFNEQFF,TGTGCCAGCAGCCTAAGCGGGGGTTTCAATGAGCAGTTCTTC,TRBD2,TRBJ2-1,NA,TRBV6-4